This T cell receptor beta chain stems from a study of blood T cell repertoires in COVID-19 (dated by TCRdb to 2019 to 2021). With respect to the entire study: The collaborator samples originated in the United States, Italy and Spain and spanned the acute and convalescent phases of COVID-19. The repertoires were released in a freely available public database meant as a resource for research on the immune response to SARS-CoV-2. HLA class I and class II types, where available, came from metadata supplied by the sample provider rather than from assay-based typing. The sample metadata nearly always contained a de-identified subject ID, COVID-19 status, age in years and sex. Samples came from the ongoing ImmuneRACE study (first 160 participants) plus 1,254 subjects from 6 global collaborators. Subjects who had been exposed to COVID-19, were actively infected with it, or had recovered from it provided the deeply sampled blood TCRbeta repertoires that made up the dataset. The prospective study material was composed of cDNA or gDNA derived from T cells, B-cell-depleted T cells, or PBMCs. Overall results and qualifications from the work: The quantity of clinical and demographic metadata differed by source and by participant and was supplied without curation.

The collaborating institutions used their own protocols to collect whole blood in K2EDTA tubes. For TCRbeta analysis, collaborators shipped samples as frozen whole blood, isolated PBMCs, or DNA extracted from either of those sample types. The immunoSEQ Assay, a bias-controlled multiplex PCR, was used to amplify TCRbeta CDR3 regions from genomic DNA. In the source study's methods: The number of nucleated cells in each sample was estimated by amplification of reference gene primers within the assay. Sequence reads were collapsed and filtered to measure the absolute abundance of every unique TCRbeta CDR3 rearrangement. For each sample, productive Simpson clonality was calculated by taking the square root of Simpson's diversity index across productive rearrangements. TCRdb retrieved this table from immuneACCESS and kept in-frame rearrangements only. Not all clones are present; in checked studies, unresolved V genes account for under half, and no reason is known for the remainder. The V and J calls and clone size are taken from that table; D and trimming were inferred from the DNA. For this sample the table gives 130,000 to 150,000 clones, of which 84% were detected only once. In total, the top ten clones hold around 7.2% of the sample.

For CDR1 and CDR2, the germline V gene lists SGHVS and FNYEAQ. From V the trimming removes 2 bases and from J it removes 0 bases, while the gene matches leave 10 bases of the junction unaccounted for. The CDR3 goes from the cysteine to the phenylalanine over 19 residues. Here the CDR3 DNA is all that survives: 57 bases in frame from base 1. On this clone itself: The target of this receptor is not known. Per-nucleotide qualities are absent, and no much larger clonotype sits a single base away.

What was sequenced was peripheral blood. The chain employs TRBV7-6 and TRBJ1-3, with 10 bases in between that match TRBD1. The TCR was taken from a woman in her fifties or sixties in a cohort sampled during active or convalescent COVID-19. The CDR3 in this case is CASSLTPPGQGNSGNTIYF. At the DNA level, the sequence is TGTGCCAGCAGCTTAACGCCCCCGGGACAGGGGAACTCTGGAAACACCATATATTTT.